The next 6 T cell receptor beta chains were all read from a single sample in a study of blood T cell repertoires in COVID-19. Repertoires were generated with immunoSEQ multiplex PCR, while TCRdb's copy carries only in-frame clones and drops some. The sample has approximately 140,000 clones, around 86% seen once. Sequences were obtained from peripheral blood. The source of these receptors is a human donor in a cohort sampled during active COVID-19.

The chain is built from TRBV6-5 and TRBJ2-1, with 8 bases that match TRBD1. The V gene's germline CDR1 is MNHEY and CDR2 SVGAGI. The CDR3 consists of 13 residues. The ends lost 4 bases at V and 7 bases at J; junction bases unmatched: 3. This CDR3 reads CASSLDRANEQFF. The CDR3 DNA follows: TGTGCCAGCAGTTTGGACAGGGCAAATGAGCAGTTCTTC.

The V and J genes are TRBV30 and TRBJ2-7; TRBD2 matches at 9 bases. The CDR3 extends over 14 amino acids. With 3 bases clipped from V and 3 bases from J, the junction kept 6 bases outside the gene matches. Germline V gives CDR1 GTSNPN, CDR2 SVGIG (reference sequence). CDR3 region: CAWSSGLAFYEQYF. CDR3 DNA: TGTGCCTGGAGCTCAGGACTAGCGTTCTACGAGCAGTACTTC.

In its sample, this clone was seen a few times. The chain joins TRBV6-2 or TRBV6-3 to TRBJ1-5; 9 positions match TRBD1. This CDR3 has 16 amino acids. V lost 4 bases, J lost 6 bases, and 10 bases stayed unmatched. CDR1 is MNHEY and CDR2 is SVGEGT in the germline V gene. CDR3 sequence reads: CASSLFGQGPSQPQHF. The CDR3 region has the DNA TGTGCCAGCAGTTTATTCGGACAGGGGCCTAGTCAGCCCCAGCATTTT.

This chain links TRBV19 with TRBJ1-1; weak D call: TRBD1 (6 bases). The V and J ends lost 3 bases and 1 base respectively, with 18 bases between them. CDR1 is LNHDA and CDR2 is SQIVND in the germline V gene (reference sequence). The CDR3 has 17 residues. The CDR3 loop is CASSINSGQPGNTEAFF. The CDR3 DNA reads as TGTGCCAGTAGTATTAATTCTGGACAGCCGGGGAACACTGAAGCTTTCTTT. Full variable domain (rest looked up from reference TRBV19 and TRBJ1-1): DGGITQSPKYLFRKEGQNVTLSCEQNLNHDAMYWYRQDPGQGLRLIYYSQIVNDFQKGDIAEGYSVSREKKESFPLTVTSAQKNPTAFYLCASSINSGQPGNTEAFFGQGTRLTVV.

The sample holds a few counts of this clone. V usage is TRBV7-3 and J usage is TRBJ2-1; 15 bases are shared with TRBD2. Unmatched junction bases numbered 5, after V lost 1 base and J lost 1 base. CDR3 length equals 19 residues. Looked up from germline, CDR1 is SGHTA and CDR2 is FQGTGA. The CDR3 region is CASSLMGTSGRSSYNEQFF. CDR3 nucleotides: TGTGCCAGCAGCTTAATGGGGACTAGCGGGAGGTCTTCCTACAATGAGCAGTTCTTC.

J is TRBJ2-3 and V is TRBV19; 7 bases are a match to TRBD2. The CDR3 covers 15 residues. CDR1 is LNHDA and CDR2 is SQIVND in the germline V gene (reference sequence). Trimming removed 5 bases from V and 1 base from J; junction bases left unmatched: 6. CDR3 amino acids: CASSLFTSGTDTQYF. In DNA, the CDR3 is TGTGCCAGTAGTCTTTTCACTAGCGGCACAGATACGCAGTATTTT.